One sample yielded the 12 T cell receptor beta chains listed below, sequenced in a study of identical twins. TCRdb re-derived calls from the 5' RACE reads in MiXCR, one entry per CDR3 protein. Of some 500,000 distinct CDR3 sequences in the sample, approximately 9.6% were seen once. These data were also filed under a second study, of yellow fever vaccine responses in identical twins.

The sequenced sample consisted of PBMCs. All receptors derive from a woman between 18 and 30 years old in good health.

The table lists this clonotype with many counts. J is TRBJ1-6 and V is TRBV9; D is ambiguous. The CDR3 is 15 residues long. The V end was cut by 0 bases, the J end by 3 bases, with 7 bases between. CDR1 and CDR2 (germline): SGDLS, YYNGEE. CDR3 protein: CASSVEGSYNSPLHF. In nucleotides, the CDR3 is TGTGCCAGCAGCGTAGAGGGTAGCTATAATTCACCCCTCCACTTT. The full variable domain, with the rest looked up from reference TRBV9 and TRBJ1-6, is DSGVTQTPKHLITATGQRVTLRCSPRSGDLSVYWYQQSLDQGLQFLIQYYNGEERAKGNILERFSAQQFPDLHSELNLSSLELGDSALYFCASSVEGSYNSPLHFGNGTRLTVT.

The V call is TRBV4-3, the J call TRBJ2-1; D uncertain. The CDR3 consists of 13 residues. Trimming cost V 0 bases and J 13 bases, with 13 bases left between them. CDR1 is LGHNA and CDR2 is YSLEER in the germline V gene. The CDR3 loop is CASSQESALNQFF. CDR3 coding DNA: TGCGCCAGCAGCCAAGAGAGCGCTTTAAACCAGTTCTTC.

A few counts support this clonotype. V and J are TRBV20-1 and TRBJ2-3; D unclear. Germline V gene lookup returns CDR1 DFQATT and CDR2 SNEGSKA (reference sequence). This CDR3 is 10 amino acids long. V shed 6 bases and J shed 6 bases, with 7 bases lying between them. The CDR3 reads CSALWDTQYF. Written as DNA, the CDR3 is TGCAGTGCCTTGTGGGATACGCAGTATTTT.

This clonotype showed up just a few times. The rearrangement joins TRBV3-1 to TRBJ2-3; no reliable D call. The length of the CDR3 is 16 residues. CDR1 and CDR2 (germline): LGHDT, YNNKEL (reference sequence). Trimming removed 1 base from V and 6 bases from J, with 17 bases in between. The CDR3 coding sequence is TGTGCCAGCAGCCAAGGGGGTAGTTGGCTCCCGGATACGCAGTATTTT. It encodes CASSQGGSWLPDTQYF.

This clonotype was found a few times. V is TRBV18 and J is TRBJ2-3; 7 nucleotides line up with TRBD1. CDR1 KGHSH and CDR2 LQKENI come from the germline V gene. The ends lost 10 bases at V and 6 bases at J; junction bases unmatched: 22. The CDR3 contains 17 residues. The CDR3 DNA sequence: TGTGCCACCCTAGGGGGCGAGCGGCCTTGGGCCACGGATACGCAGTATTTT. Its protein is CATLGGERPWATDTQYF. The full variable domain, completed using reference TRBV18 and TRBJ2-3, is NAGVMQNPRHLVRRRGQEARLRCSPMKGHSHVYWYRQLPEEGLKFMVYLQKENIIDESGMPKERFSAEFPKEGPSILRIQQVVRGDSAAYFCATLGGERPWATDTQYFGPGTRLTVL.

The V call is TRBV5-1, the J call TRBJ2-2; D is unresolved. This CDR3 region has 14 residues. The V and J ends lost 4 bases and 4 bases respectively, with 11 bases between them. Germline CDR1 and CDR2: SGHRS and YFSETQ. The CDR3 reads CASSMGSVTGELFF. The CDR3 bases are TGCGCCAGCAGCATGGGTAGTGTCACCGGGGAGCTGTTTTTT.

This clonotype has more than one count but fewer than ten. CDR3 bases: TGCAGTGCTAGAGATGGTGGGCAGGACTGGGGAGGCTACACCTTC. Protein sequence: CSARDGGQDWGGYTF. V gene TRBV20-1 combines with J gene TRBJ1-2; no clear D gene. From germline, CDR1 is DFQATT and CDR2 SNEGSKA (reference sequence). The germline V and J ends were trimmed by 0 bases and 8 bases, with 19 bases remaining between them. The CDR3 sequence is 15 residues long.

The genes are TRBV15 and TRBJ2-1; 14 bases agree with TRBD2. V trimming: 5 bases; J trimming: 9 bases; junction bases outside the gene matches: 0. The germline gives CDR1 LNHNV, CDR2 YYDKDF (reference sequence). The length of the CDR3 is 13 residues. The DNA for the CDR3 is TGTGCCACCAGCGGGACTAGCGGGAGTGAGCAGTTCTTC. It specifies CATSGTSGSEQFF.

This clonotype has at least ten counts. The chain is built from TRBV12-3 or TRBV12-4 and TRBJ2-1; D gene unclear. V was pared by 1 base and J by 6 bases, with 7 bases between. The CDR3 is 13 residues long. The CDR3 sequence: CASSLGEVNEQFF. CDR3 DNA sequence: TGTGCCAGCAGTTTAGGAGAGGTCAATGAGCAGTTCTTC.

This clonotype has more than one count but fewer than ten. The gene calls are TRBV6-1 and TRBJ1-1, with D possibly matching TRBD1 (5 bases). The CDR3 sequence is 16 residues long. In germline, CDR1 is MNHNS, CDR2 SASEGT. Trimming pared 6 bases from V and 1 base from J, leaving 18 bases between. DNA of the CDR3: TGTGCCAGCAGCATAGCCAGGGAGTCCGGGAACACTGAAGCTTTCTTT. This gives the protein CASSIARESGNTEAFF.

This clonotype was counted at least ten times. The chain employs TRBV2 and TRBJ1-1; D ambiguous. The CDR3 has 13 residues. Trimming cost V 7 bases and J 1 base, with 10 bases left between them. Germline assignment: CDR1 SNHLY and CDR2 FYNNEI. The CDR3, as DNA: TGTGCCAGCAACATGGCTCAGAACACTGAAGCTTTCTTT. As protein: CASNMAQNTEAFF.

This clonotype turned up a few times. This chain connects TRBV11-2 to TRBJ1-2; unclear D gene. From germline, CDR1 is SGHAT and CDR2 FQNNGV. This CDR3 is 13 amino acids long. V was pared by 1 base and J by 7 bases, with 10 bases between. The CDR3 sequence is CASSLGAGFGYTF. CDR3 in DNA: TGTGCCAGCAGCTTAGGTGCGGGATTTGGCTACACCTTC.